One sample yielded the 15 T cell receptor beta chains listed below, sequenced in a study of cytomegalovirus exposure and HLA in healthy donors. The PCR employed 60 Vbeta primers together with 13 Jbeta primers. Here immunoSEQ multiplex PCR was the method, and the copy in TCRdb shows in-frame clones only, minus some. The table records around 190,000 clones, around three quarters of them present only once. Sequencing was done on a sample of PBMCs. The receptors come from a woman between 35 and 50 years old in good health and CMV-seronegative.

V usage is TRBV19 and J usage is TRBJ1-1; TRBD1 agrees at 9 bases. This CDR3 contains 12 residues. V lost 6 bases, J lost 8 bases, and 4 bases stayed unmatched. CDR1 and CDR2 (germline): LNHDA, SQIVND (reference sequence). The CDR3: CASRDRGREAFF. For the CDR3, the DNA is TGTGCCAGTAGGGACAGGGGCCGGGAAGCTTTCTTT.

This chain joins TRBV7-9 and TRBJ2-2; 7 bases fit TRBD1. Germline trimming cut 6 bases from V and 0 bases from J; bases unmatched to any gene: 1. The CDR3 contains 14 residues. Germline loops: CDR1 SEHNR, CDR2 FQNEAQ (reference sequence). Here the CDR3 DNA reads TGTGCCAGCAGGGGACAGACGAACACCGGGGAGCTGTTTTTT. Amino acid sequence: CASRGQTNTGELFF.

This clone was counted ten times or more. The rearrangement uses TRBV6-5 and TRBJ2-1; D is possibly TRBD2 (5 bases). The germline V gene has CDR1 MNHEY and CDR2 SVGAGI. The V gene lost 5 bases and the J gene lost 2 bases, with 13 bases spanning the gap. This CDR3 has 15 residues. CDR3 protein: CASSPSGIPYNEQFF. DNA for the CDR3: TGTGCCAGCAGTCCAAGCGGAATCCCCTACAATGAGCAGTTCTTC.

The chain joins TRBV5-1 to TRBJ1-2, with TRBD1 matching 9 bases. CDR1 and CDR2 (germline): SGHRS, YFSETQ. The J segment lost 2 bases and the V segment lost 0 bases, leaving 2 bases of the junction unmatched. This CDR3 has 15 residues. The CDR3 here is CASSLDGTGNYGYTF. As DNA, the CDR3 is TGCGCCAGCAGCTTGGATGGGACAGGGAACTATGGCTACACCTTC.

V usage is TRBV7-9 and J usage is TRBJ1-2; 8 bases are a match to TRBD1. With V trimmed by 0 bases and J by 3 bases, 9 bases remained unmatched. Germline assignment: CDR1 SEHNR and CDR2 FQNEAQ (reference sequence). The CDR3 spans 17 residues. CDR3 nucleotides: TGTGCCAGCAGCTTAGCCGGGAAGGACAGGGCCTACTATGGCTACACCTTC. Protein sequence: CASSLAGKDRAYYGYTF.

The V call is TRBV7-6, the J call TRBJ2-5, with 10 bases aligning to TRBD1. The germline V gene encodes CDR1 SGHVS and CDR2 FNYEAQ. The V and J ends lost 7 bases and 2 bases, in that order; junction bases with no gene match: 4. CDR3 length equals 14 residues. Here the CDR3 reads CASTGTGVQETQYF. CDR3 nucleotide sequence: TGTGCCAGCACTGGGACAGGGGTTCAAGAGACCCAGTACTTC.

CDR3 residues: CASSSGTGGQEKLFF. DNA of the CDR3: TGTGCCAGTAGCTCCGGGACAGGGGGTCAAGAAAAACTGTTTTTT. The rearrangement links TRBV19 to TRBJ1-4, with 11 bases matching TRBD1. V lost 6 bases and J lost 8; bases outside the gene matches: 8. The germline gives CDR1 LNHDA, CDR2 SQIVND (reference sequence). This CDR3 has 15 residues.

The CDR3 sequence is CASSLAGATGTEAFF. CDR3 sequence (DNA): TGTGCCAGCAGCTTAGCTGGAGCGACGGGGACTGAAGCTTTCTTT. This sequence joins TRBV11-3 and TRBJ1-1; D remains unclear. This CDR3 contains 15 residues. Germline V gene lookup returns CDR1 SGHNT and CDR2 YENEEA. With 1 base removed from V and 5 bases from J, the gap between germline ends came to 14 bases.

The chain recombines TRBV19 with TRBJ1-4; TRBD1 matches at 7 bases. V lost 4 bases to trimming and J lost 0 bases; unmatched junction nucleotides: 11. Germline lookup yields CDR1 LNHDA and CDR2 SQIVND (reference sequence). The CDR3 has 18 residues. CDR3 residues: CASSKAGGPTATNEKLFF. The DNA for the CDR3 is TGTGCCAGTAGTAAGGCAGGGGGTCCTACCGCAACTAATGAAAAACTGTTTTTT.

The chain is built from TRBV10-2 and TRBJ1-2; D gene uncertain. Trimming cost V 3 bases and J 7 bases, with 15 bases left between them. The CDR3 is 14 amino acids. Per the germline V gene, CDR1 is WSHSY and CDR2 is SAAADI. The chain's CDR3 is CASSDPVPPGGYTF. DNA for the CDR3: TGCGCCAGCAGTGATCCCGTCCCTCCAGGTGGCTACACCTTC.

The rearrangement joins TRBV9 to TRBJ2-7; 7 bases are a match to TRBD1. The CDR3 is 15 residues long. After removal of 0 bases from V and 2 bases from J, the junction contained 5 bases not matched to a gene. Germline V lookup: CDR1 SGDLS, CDR2 YYNGEE. The CDR3, as DNA: TGTGCCAGCAGCGTAGGTACAGGGGCAACCTACGAGCAGTACTTC. Protein product: CASSVGTGATYEQYF.

This clone is a singleton in its sample. V gene TRBV6-6 combines with J gene TRBJ2-5; D gene unclear. Germline lookup yields CDR1 MNHNY and CDR2 SVGAGI (reference sequence). V was pared by 2 bases and J by 7 bases, with 11 bases between. This CDR3 has 13 amino acids. CDR3 bases: TGTGCCAGCAGTTACCCGCAGAGAGGGACCCAGTACTTC. Its translation: CASSYPQRGTQYF.

The chain has TRBV27 and TRBJ2-7; D remains unclear. CDR3 length equals 11 residues. Trimming shortened V by 5 bases and J by 3 bases, and 5 bases separated the two germline ends. CDR1 MNHEY and CDR2 SMNVEV come from the germline V gene (reference sequence). The chain's CDR3 is CASSPFYEQYF. CDR3 DNA: TGTGCCAGCAGTCCATTCTACGAGCAGTACTTC.

The V and J genes are TRBV30 and TRBJ2-5, with 10 bases that match TRBD2. Germline-derived CDR1 and CDR2 are GTSNPN and SVGIG (reference sequence). The V segment lost 3 bases and the J segment 4 bases; nucleotides outside the gene matches: 5. The length of the CDR3 is 14 residues. The CDR3 here is CAWRKSGGGETQYF. As DNA, the CDR3 is TGTGCCTGGAGGAAGAGCGGGGGGGGAGAGACCCAGTACTTC.

This clone was observed a single time. This chain uses TRBV30 with TRBJ2-1, with D perhaps TRBD1 (5 bases). V lost 6 bases to trimming and J lost 4 bases, with 10 bases between them. Germline V gene lookup returns CDR1 GTSNPN and CDR2 SVGIG (reference sequence). The CDR3 length is 12 residues. The CDR3 reads CACQGFYNEQFF. For the CDR3, the DNA is TGTGCCTGTCAGGGTTTTTACAATGAGCAGTTCTTC.